This is a list of T cell receptor beta chains from one sample in a study of blood T cell repertoires in COVID-19. Using immunoSEQ multiplex PCR, the repertoire was profiled, and TCRdb retains in-frame clones only, with some absent. The table includes approximately 250,000 clones, roughly 86% detected once. What was sequenced was peripheral blood. These receptors all come from a woman aged 55-70 years who had recovered from COVID-19. Each CDR3 is given with its conserved first and last residue. The D gene is left open where the match is weak. Only some rows state a clone size, as once, few, many or a class for expanded clones.

length: 15
D: .
V: TRBV2
J: TRBJ2-5
size: .
CDR3: CASSDRRGMGETQYF
DNA: TGTGCCAGCAGTGACCGTAGGGGGATGGGGGAGACCCAGTACTTC

length: 18
D: TRBD2
V: TRBV4-2
J: TRBJ2-3
size: .
CDR3: CASSQERGGAASTDTQYF
DNA: TGTGCCAGCAGCCAAGAACGGGGGGGGGCAGCAAGCACAGATACGCAGTATTTT

length: 13
D: .
V: TRBV12-3/TRBV12-4
J: TRBJ1-2
size: .
CDR3: CASSLGQNYGYTF
DNA: TGTGCCAGCAGTTTAGGCCAGAACTATGGCTACACCTTC

length: 14
D: .
V: TRBV3-1/TRBV3-2
J: TRBJ2-3
size: .
CDR3: CASSQEIARDTQYF
DNA: TGTGCCAGCAGCCAAGAAATAGCGCGGGATACGCAGTATTTT

length: 14
D: TRBD1
V: TRBV12-5
J: TRBJ2-3
size: .
CDR3: CASGKGQNTDTQYF
DNA: TGTGCTAGTGGTAAGGGACAGAACACAGATACGCAGTATTTT

length: 17
D: TRBD1
V: TRBV9
J: TRBJ1-6
size: once
CDR3: CASSPDRTGNRNSPLHF
DNA: TGTGCCAGCAGCCCTGATAGGACAGGGAACCGTAATTCACCCCTCCACTTT

length: 14
D: TRBD1
V: TRBV10-3
J: TRBJ1-5
size: .
CDR3: CAISLGGGGQPQHF
DNA: TGTGCCATCTCCCTGGGAGGAGGGGGCCAGCCCCAGCATTTT

length: 14
D: TRBD1
V: TRBV16
J: TRBJ1-6
size: .
CDR3: CASSQQGDNSPLHF
DNA: TGTGCCAGCAGTCAACAGGGGGATAATTCACCCCTCCACTTT

length: 15
D: TRBD1
V: TRBV6-6
J: TRBJ2-2
size: .
CDR3: CASSLQGAGTGELFF
DNA: TGTGCCAGCAGCTTACAGGGGGCTGGCACCGGGGAGCTGTTTTTT

length: 12
D: .
V: TRBV15
J: TRBJ1-5
size: .
CDR3: CATSRGGRPQHF
DNA: TGTGCCACCAGCAGAGGGGGCCGGCCCCAGCATTTT

length: 12
D: .
V: TRBV6-6
J: TRBJ2-7
size: .
CDR3: CASSPQHYEQYF
DNA: TGTGCCAGCAGTCCTCAACACTACGAGCAGTACTTC

length: 14
D: .
V: TRBV4-2
J: TRBJ1-2
size: .
CDR3: CASSLLYGDPVDTF
DNA: TGTGCCAGCAGCCTCCTCTACGGGGATCCAGTAGACACCTTC

length: 13
D: TRBD1
V: TRBV7-3
J: TRBJ1-2
size: .
CDR3: CASSSGQGDGYTF
DNA: TGTGCCAGCAGCTCGGGACAGGGTGACGGCTACACCTTC

length: 15
D: .
V: TRBV6-5
J: TRBJ2-1
size: .
CDR3: CASITGPSSYNEQFF
DNA: TGTGCCAGCATTACAGGGCCTAGCTCCTACAATGAGCAGTTCTTC

length: 15
D: .
V: TRBV7-8
J: TRBJ2-5
size: once
CDR3: CASSRAPGQQETQYF
DNA: TGTGCCAGCAGTAGAGCCCCTGGACAACAAGAGACCCAGTACTTC

length: 11
D: .
V: TRBV21-1
J: TRBJ2-7
size: .
CDR3: CASSPLHEQYF
DNA: TGTGCCAGCAGCCCCCTCCACGAGCAGTACTTC

length: 14
D: .
V: TRBV3-1/TRBV3-2
J: TRBJ1-1
size: .
CDR3: CASSQQALNTEAFF
DNA: TGTGCCAGCAGCCAACAAGCCTTAAACACTGAAGCTTTCTTT

length: 16
D: TRBD1
V: TRBV7-2
J: TRBJ1-5
size: .
CDR3: CASNIQGAGGNQPQHF
DNA: TGTGCCAGCAACATACAGGGGGCCGGGGGGAATCAGCCCCAGCATTTT

length: 15
D: .
V: TRBV7-3
J: TRBJ2-5
size: .
CDR3: CASSLGGAEEKTQYF
DNA: TGTGCCAGCAGCTTAGGGGGCGCCGAAGAGAAGACCCAGTACTTC

length: 13
D: .
V: TRBV7-9
J: TRBJ1-1
size: .
CDR3: CASSFAANTEAFF
DNA: TGTGCCAGCAGCTTCGCGGCGAACACTGAAGCTTTCTTT

length: 16
D: .
V: TRBV4-2
J: TRBJ1-5
size: .
CDR3: CASSQDGGASNQPQHF
DNA: TGTGCCAGCAGCCAAGACGGGGGGGCAAGCAATCAGCCCCAGCATTTT

length: 15
D: .
V: TRBV28
J: TRBJ2-7
size: once
CDR3: CASSFSRGFGLEQYF
DNA: TGTGCCAGCAGTTTCTCTCGGGGTTTCGGGCTCGAGCAGTACTTC

length: 15
D: TRBD2
V: TRBV6-2/TRBV6-3
J: TRBJ2-1
size: .
CDR3: CASSYSGRAYNEQFF
DNA: TGTGCCAGCAGTTACTCTGGGAGGGCCTACAATGAGCAGTTCTTC

length: 16
D: TRBD1
V: TRBV14
J: TRBJ2-7
size: few
CDR3: CASSRTGEWGTYEQYF
DNA: TGTGCCAGCAGCCGGACAGGGGAGTGGGGAACCTACGAGCAGTACTTC

length: 15
D: TRBD2
V: TRBV4-1
J: TRBJ2-5
size: .
CDR3: CASRSGTSGEETQYF
DNA: TGCGCCAGCAGGTCCGGGACTAGCGGGGAAGAGACCCAGTACTTC

length: 13
D: .
V: TRBV5-1
J: TRBJ1-1
size: .
CDR3: CASSLGQPVEAFF
DNA: TGCGCCAGCAGCTTGGGACAGCCGGTTGAAGCTTTCTTT

length: 12
D: .
V: TRBV29-1
J: TRBJ2-3
size: .
CDR3: CSVDPDTDTQYF
DNA: TGCAGCGTTGACCCAGACACAGATACGCAGTATTTT

length: 13
D: .
V: TRBV5-1
J: TRBJ2-7
size: many
CDR3: CASSSRTSYEQYF
DNA: TGCGCCAGCAGCTCCAGGACAAGCTACGAGCAGTACTTC

length: 16
D: TRBD1
V: TRBV7-7
J: TRBJ2-5
size: .
CDR3: CASSLSGQGSQETQYF
DNA: TGTGCTAGCAGCTTATCCGGACAGGGGTCACAAGAGACCCAGTACTTC

length: 19
D: .
V: TRBV10-3
J: TRBJ2-5
size: .
CDR3: CAIIPSRTRTKSLQETQYF
DNA: TGTGCCATCATTCCATCACGGACCCGGACAAAATCACTCCAAGAGACCCAGTACTTC

length: 15
D: TRBD1
V: TRBV28
J: TRBJ2-7
size: .
CDR3: CASSTWDREANEQYF
DNA: TGTGCCAGCAGCACTTGGGACAGGGAGGCCAACGAGCAGTACTTC

length: 13
D: TRBD2
V: TRBV29-1
J: TRBJ2-3
size: .
CDR3: CSVSRGGTDTQYF
DNA: TGCAGCGTCTCGCGGGGGGGCACAGATACGCAGTATTTT

length: 15
D: .
V: TRBV10-2
J: TRBJ1-2
size: .
CDR3: CASNRGPGLPYGYTF
DNA: TGCGCCAGCAACCGAGGGCCGGGCCTACCCTATGGCTACACCTTC

length: 15
D: TRBD2
V: TRBV5-1
J: TRBJ2-5
size: .
CDR3: CASSLVPGGQETQYF
DNA: TGCGCCAGCAGCTTGGTTCCGGGAGGCCAAGAGACCCAGTACTTC

length: 14
D: .
V: TRBV6-2/TRBV6-3
J: TRBJ2-5
size: once
CDR3: CASSPRTGKKAQYF
DNA: TGTGCCAGCAGCCCTCGAACAGGGAAGAAAGCCCAGTACTTC

length: 15
D: .
V: TRBV6-5
J: TRBJ2-6
size: .
CDR3: CATVGLYSGANVLTF
DNA: TGTGCCACTGTGGGACTGTACTCTGGGGCCAACGTCCTGACTTTC

length: 13
D: .
V: TRBV10-3
J: TRBJ1-6
size: .
CDR3: CAISEGGFSPLHF
DNA: TGTGCCATCAGTGAAGGAGGGTTCTCACCCCTCCACTTT

length: 16
D: .
V: TRBV4-3
J: TRBJ2-7
size: .
CDR3: CASSRGGGTSSYEQYF
DNA: TGCGCCAGCAGCCGCGGAGGAGGGACGTCCTCCTACGAGCAGTACTTC

length: 15
D: .
V: TRBV6-5
J: TRBJ1-2
size: .
CDR3: CASRSQGGGYYGYTF
DNA: TGTGCCAGCAGGTCCCAGGGAGGGGGGTACTATGGCTACACCTTC

length: 16
D: .
V: TRBV7-2
J: TRBJ2-7
size: .
CDR3: CASSLAGGASSYEQYF
DNA: TGTGCCAGCAGCTTAGCAGGCGGCGCTAGCTCCTACGAGCAGTACTTC

length: 14
D: .
V: TRBV6-5
J: TRBJ2-3
size: .
CDR3: CASTRQGHTDTQYF
DNA: TGTGCCAGCACCCGGCAGGGGCACACAGATACGCAGTATTTT

length: 14
D: .
V: TRBV18
J: TRBJ1-6
size: .
CDR3: CASSGAGDFSPLHF
DNA: TGTGCCAGCTCAGGGGCGGGGGATTTTTCACCCCTCCACTTT

length: 12
D: .
V: TRBV19
J: TRBJ2-1
size: .
CDR3: CASSIRGNEQFF
DNA: TGTGCCAGTAGTATTAGGGGCAATGAGCAGTTCTTC

length: 16
D: TRBD1
V: TRBV19
J: TRBJ1-1
size: .
CDR3: CASRMLPGQGTAEAFF
DNA: TGTGCCAGTAGGATGCTCCCGGGACAGGGGACGGCTGAAGCTTTCTTT

length: 20
D: TRBD2
V: TRBV2
J: TRBJ2-3
size: .
CDR3: CASSLPGQNLAGGRLDTQYF
DNA: TGTGCCAGCAGCTTACCGGGACAGAATCTAGCGGGGGGGCGACTAGATACGCAGTATTTT

length: 18
D: .
V: TRBV7-3
J: TRBJ2-5
size: .
CDR3: CASSSGGNRVEPQETQYF
DNA: TGTGCCAGCAGCTCAGGAGGGAATCGAGTCGAGCCCCAAGAGACCCAGTACTTC

length: 14
D: TRBD1
V: TRBV28
J: TRBJ2-5
size: .
CDR3: CASRGTGGVETQYF
DNA: TGTGCCAGCAGAGGGACAGGGGGAGTAGAGACCCAGTACTTC

length: 14
D: TRBD2
V: TRBV19
J: TRBJ2-5
size: .
CDR3: CASSSLAWQETQYF
DNA: TGTGCCAGTAGTTCACTAGCGTGGCAAGAGACCCAGTACTTC

length: 15
D: TRBD1
V: TRBV9
J: TRBJ1-4
size: .
CDR3: CASSVKDRGNEKLFF
DNA: TGTGCCAGCAGCGTAAAAGACAGGGGGAATGAAAAACTGTTTTTT

length: 15
D: .
V: TRBV5-1
J: TRBJ1-1
size: once
CDR3: CASSLGQDPQAEAFF
DNA: TGCGCCAGCAGCTTGGGACAGGACCCCCAAGCTGAAGCTTTCTTT

length: 17
D: TRBD1
V: TRBV7-3
J: TRBJ1-1
size: .
CDR3: CASSPMGAGGAPGEAFF
DNA: TGTGCCAGCAGCCCTATGGGGGCAGGGGGAGCGCCCGGTGAAGCTTTCTTT

length: 13
D: TRBD1
V: TRBV6-5
J: TRBJ2-5
size: .
CDR3: CASSPGTGRTQYF
DNA: TGTGCCAGCAGTCCTGGGACAGGAAGGACCCAGTACTTC

length: 18
D: TRBD2
V: TRBV7-6
J: TRBJ2-3
size: .
CDR3: CASSLAASGGAGTDTQYF
DNA: TGTGCCAGCAGCTTAGCGGCTAGCGGGGGGGCGGGCACAGATACGCAGTATTTT

length: 12
D: .
V: TRBV2
J: TRBJ2-3
size: .
CDR3: CASGPISDTQYF
DNA: TGTGCCAGCGGGCCGATTTCGGATACGCAGTATTTT

length: 14
D: .
V: TRBV19
J: TRBJ1-1
size: .
CDR3: CASSIKQLNTEAFF
DNA: TGTGCCAGTAGTATAAAACAGTTGAACACTGAAGCTTTCTTT